Included here is one T cell receptor (beta chain) sequence, with context. Which antigen it targets is not known. No per-base quality is available; no much larger clone lies one base away. The time point tag for this specimen amounts to: baseline before first vaccination. Vaccinee samples were obtained from the UK trials COV001 and COV002, which included a single-blind randomized controlled phase 2/3 trial of AZD1222 (ChAdOx1 nCoV-19) in healthy adults. For TCRbeta chain sequencing, PBMC samples from trial participants were taken at day 0 and at day 28 after the second dose. The germline V gene provides CDR1 SGHRS and CDR2 YFSETQ. Counted from cysteine to phenylalanine, this CDR3 has 17 amino acids. The DNA shown is the 51-base CDR3, in frame from base 1. V and J are truncated by 0 bases and 0 bases respectively, leaving an intervening sequence of 13 bases. This sample is part of a study of T cell responses to AZD1222 COVID-19 vaccine (dated by TCRdb to 2020 to 2022). Background on the whole study: AZD1222 recipients whose second dose came at about 4 weeks and those whose second dose came at about 12 weeks were combined into one group, since spike-specific TCR depth and breadth did not differ between the two schedules. A total of 233 trial participants underwent TCR sequencing, of whom 207 received two doses of AZD1222 and 26 received two doses of the MenACWY control vaccine. Trial participants were enrolled by age into 18-55, 56-69 and 70-plus year subgroups, with roughly 160, 29 and 62 TCR-sequenced participants respectively. Broader findings and caveats from the paper: Nearly half of unique spike-specific TCRs reportedly recognized epitopes outside regions mutated in the B.1.351 and B.1.1.7 variants. Because no samples from the day 14 peak response were available, repertoires could be characterized only after the peak T cell response. Vaccine-associated CD4 TCRs spanned the whole spike protein, with dominant responses in regions 160-218 and 743-854. The 56-69-year group was small, and its depth increase did not reach significance, likely because of low power. Participants were mostly white British and included more females than males, and it was suggested by the authors that clonal diversity may have been underestimated. Conclusions about previously exposed vaccinees are limited, since just six or seven AZD1222 recipients were seropositive for SARS-CoV-2 at baseline. After two AZD1222 doses, both the breadth and the depth of spike-specific TCRs were significantly higher than at day 0 and than in MenACWY recipients.

The CDR3 regions of human TCRbeta chains were analyzed by immunosequencing. Regarding the original processing steps: Repertoire TCRs were matched against a reference library of SARS-CoV-2-specific TCRs generated with the MIRA antigen-specificity platform. Breadth meant the fraction of unique TCRs that were SARS-CoV-2-associated, whereas depth meant the fraction of total T cells that were SARS-CoV-2-associated. Using the MIRA data, each spike-specific TCR was mapped to the spike region that the TCR reacts to and placed in a CD4 or CD8 class. Log10-transformed breadth and depth values were compared by one-way ANOVA with Sidak's multiple comparisons tests. Here the immuneACCESS table is served through TCRdb, limited to in-frame sequences with V and J called. Missing clones are a known gap in these copies; in checked studies unresolved V genes cover under half, and the rest lacks a known reason. The V and J calls and clone size are taken from that table; D and trimming were inferred from the DNA. The sample table records about 150,000 clones; 80% to 95% of these occur just once. The ten largest clones add up to about 2.5% of the sample.

The rearrangement combines TRBV5-1 with TRBJ2-1; matching of 6 bases hints at TRBD2 as the D gene. The specimen comprised peripheral blood, sampled on day 0 of AZD1222 vaccination. The clonotype comes from an adult in good health. CDR3 protein: CASSLEGGFSSYNEQFF. The DNA reads TGCGCCAGCAGCTTGGAAGGAGGGTTCAGCTCCTACAATGAGCAGTTCTTC.